What follows is one T cell receptor (beta chain) and its context. Its target is not known. This record belongs to a study of T cell repertoires in cytomegalovirus infection. Study information: Both recently identified HLA-C-restricted and well-studied HLA-B-restricted CMV epitopes were used in the study. CMV infection and matching HLA type were both indicated by public TCR beta signatures.

One entry per CDR3 protein, called by TCRdb with MiXCR from the reads. The table has approximately 910,000 distinct CDR3 sequences, approximately 32% seen once; the top ten hold about an eighth. Study outcomes and limitations: Of the TCR beta families, the public ones yielded a cumulative frequency that identified carriers of CMV plus the relevant HLA. Ex vivo responses were dominated by HLA-C-restricted CMV-specific TCR beta clonotypes.

This CDR3 region has 17 residues. In germline, CDR1 is SGHVS, CDR2 FQNEAQ. Trimming at V came to 2 bases and at J to 1 base, leaving 8 bases not matched to a gene. This TCR came from a human donor in good health (CMV status not recorded). Some clones in this sample may be carry-over from other donors' samples. The sample in question was cultured CD8+ T cells from PBMCs, obtained from culture after CMV antigen stimulation. V is TRBV7-8 and J is TRBJ2-7, with TRBD1 matching over 10 bases. This CDR3 reads CASSLIAGQGSSYEQYF. The CDR3 region has the DNA TGTGCCAGCAGCTTAATAGCGGGACAGGGGTCTTCCTACGAGCAGTACTTC.